The clone carrying this TCR beta chain was seen repeatedly, ten times or more. The entry originates in a study of T cell repertoires in cytomegalovirus infection. Via MiXCR, TCRdb re-called the reads, giving one row per CDR3 protein. The sample lists around 260,000 distinct CDR3 sequences; around 8.7% were seen once. The CDR3 has 15 amino acids. Looked up from germline, CDR1 is SGHTA and CDR2 is FQGNSA. V lost 4 bases to trimming and J lost 5 bases, with 15 bases between them. Sequenced sample: PBMCs. V is TRBV7-2 and J is TRBJ2-1; the D gene is possibly TRBD1 (7 bases). The sequence was collected from a human donor in good health (CMV status not recorded). Some clones in this sample may be carry-over from other donors' samples. The CDR3 here is CASSSRGALNNEQFF. In nucleotides, the CDR3 is TGTGCCAGCAGCTCCAGGGGGGCCCTCAACAATGAGCAGTTCTTC.